These 21 T cell receptor beta chains came from one sample sequenced in a study of neurological immune-mediated disorders. Each CDR3 protein gets one entry after TCRdb re-called the 5' RACE reads with MiXCR. The sample carries roughly 10,000 distinct CDR3 sequences, roughly 20% recorded once. The sequenced sample consisted of CD8+ T cells from blood. Receptor source: a woman aged 40 to 55 with multiple sclerosis.

By frequency in the sample, this clonotype is medium-sized. This chain connects TRBV7-6 to TRBJ1-1, with a weak D call TRBD1 (5 bases). V lost 1 base to trimming and J lost 4 bases, with 13 bases between them. The CDR3 spans 15 residues. Germline V gene lookup returns CDR1 SGHVS and CDR2 FNYEAQ. The CDR3 loop is CASSLERSGGTEAFF. CDR3 DNA sequence: TGTGCCAGCAGCTTAGAGCGGTCCGGGGGCACTGAAGCTTTCTTT. Together with reference TRBV7-6 and TRBJ1-1, the CDR3 gives the full variable domain: GAGVSQSPRYKVTKRGQDVALRCDPISGHVSLYWYRQALGQGPEFLTYFNYEAQQDKSGLPNDRFSAERPEGSISTLTIQRTEQRDSAMYRCASSLERSGGTEAFFGQGTRLTVV.

The gene calls are TRBV7-3 and TRBJ1-1; the D is unclear. Trimming pared 4 bases from V and 6 bases from J, leaving 15 bases between. Germline V gene sequence: CDR1 SGHTA, CDR2 FQGTGA. This CDR3 comprises 14 residues. The CDR3 DNA reads as TGTGCCAGCAGCTCCGGGTTTGGAGGTGCTGAAGCTTTCTTT. Translation: CASSSGFGGAEAFF.

The genes are TRBV6-2 or TRBV6-3 and TRBJ1-5; a weak D match, TRBD1 (6 bases). The V end lost 2 bases, the J end lost 5 bases, and 22 bases lay between the germline ends. The germline V gene encodes CDR1 MNHEY and CDR2 SVGEGT. CDR3 length: 18 amino acids. CDR3 in DNA: TGTGCCAGCAGTTACGAAGACAGTACCCGGGGGCACGATCAGCCCCAGCATTTT. It specifies CASSYEDSTRGHDQPQHF.

There are many counts of this clonotype. The rearrangement uses TRBV11-2 and TRBJ2-5; D could derive from TRBD1 or TRBD2 (6 bases each). CDR3 length equals 16 residues. V lost 5 bases and J 4 bases, leaving 20 bases between the germline ends. From germline, CDR1 is SGHAT and CDR2 FQNNGV. The CDR3 coding sequence is TGTGCCAGCAGCCCAATAACAGGGTGGGGAGGAGAGACCCAGTACTTC. The encoded protein is CASSPITGWGGETQYF.

Judged by abundance, this clonotype is medium-sized. This chain connects TRBV5-1 to TRBJ1-1; tentatively, D is TRBD1 (6 bases). CDR3 size: 15 residues. Germline CDR1 is SGHRS and CDR2 is YFSETQ. The V end was cut by 0 bases, the J end by 3 bases, with 12 bases between. The CDR3 DNA follows: TGCGCCAGCAGCTTGGCCTTAGGGGGATACACTGAAGCTTTCTTT. Protein sequence: CASSLALGGYTEAFF.

In its sample, this clonotype was seen many times. The J gene is TRBJ2-2, the V gene TRBV6-6; possible D gene TRBD1, 6 bases. The CDR3 consists of 15 residues. Looked up from germline, CDR1 is MNHNY and CDR2 is SVGAGI (reference sequence). The ends were cut back, 7 bases at V and 7 bases at J, with 19 bases in the middle. CDR3 DNA: TGTGCCAGCATTCCACTCCAGGGGCCCGACGGGGAGCTGTTTTTT. Its translation is CASIPLQGPDGELFF.

This clonotype has a count of ten or more. CDR3 nucleotides: TGTGCAAGTCGCTTAGCGCGGGTTTGTGGCTACACCTTC. It specifies CASRLARVCGYTF. V and J are TRBV12-2 and TRBJ1-2. TRBV12-2 corresponds to a pseudogene. The CDR3 covers 13 residues.

The chain is built from TRBV5-1 and TRBJ2-2; no firm D call. The CDR3 extends over 14 amino acids. CDR1 SGHRS and CDR2 YFSETQ come from the germline V gene. Trimming pared 9 bases from V and 6 bases from J, leaving 18 bases between. In DNA, the CDR3 is TGCGCCAACAGTAACGCGGTGGGCGCCGGGGAGCTGTTTTTT. Its protein product is CANSNAVGAGELFF.

This clonotype was detected only a few times. The chain combines TRBV5-1 with TRBJ2-7; D could derive from TRBD1 or TRBD2 (6 bases each). Trimming pared 2 bases from V and 6 bases from J, leaving 9 bases between. Germline values: CDR1 SGHRS, CDR2 YFSETQ. The CDR3 spans 12 residues. CDR3 in amino acids: CASSLEGGEQYF. The CDR3 DNA sequence: TGCGCCAGCAGCTTAGAGGGGGGCGAGCAGTACTTC.

In its sample, this clonotype ranks as medium-sized. This rearrangement joins TRBV10-3 to TRBJ2-1; 7 positions match TRBD2. Germline CDR1 reads ENHRY; CDR2 reads SYGVKD. J was trimmed by 2 bases and V by 3 bases; bases with no gene match: 7. This CDR3 spans 16 amino acids. The CDR3 DNA sequence: TGTGCCATCAGTGAACGGGGGGACCGAACCTACAATGAGCAGTTCTTC. Amino acids: CAISERGDRTYNEQFF.

Ten or more counts support this clonotype. The chain recombines TRBV5-6 with TRBJ2-1; D gene ambiguous. Germline CDR1 and CDR2: SGHDT and YYEEEE. The CDR3 sequence is 11 residues long. V was trimmed by 4 bases and J by 7 bases, leaving 6 bases between them. The CDR3 loop is CASSALNEQFF. CDR3 in DNA: TGTGCCAGCAGCGCCTTAAATGAGCAGTTCTTC.

The rearrangement uses TRBV11-3 and TRBJ2-1; possible D gene TRBD2, 5 bases. Germline CDR1 SGHNT, CDR2 YENEEA. The V end was cut by 8 bases, the J end by 0 bases, with 11 bases between. The CDR3 length is 14 residues. CDR3 sequence: CASAIRDSYNEQFF. The CDR3 bases are TGTGCCAGCGCTATCCGGGACTCCTACAATGAGCAGTTCTTC.

In this sample, this clonotype is medium-sized. This rearrangement joins TRBV20-1 to TRBJ2-7; tentatively, D is TRBD2 (5 bases). Between the trimmed V and J ends, which lost 7 bases and 0 bases, there was a span of 13 bases. CDR3 size: 13 residues. Looked up from germline, CDR1 is DFQATT and CDR2 is SNEGSKA (reference sequence). CDR3 sequence reads: CSGLARSSYEQYF. The DNA of the CDR3 is TGCAGTGGATTAGCGAGAAGCTCCTACGAGCAGTACTTC.

This clonotype was found many times. The V call is TRBV29-1, the J call TRBJ1-2; tentative D call: TRBD1 (5 bases). Germline values: CDR1 SQVTM, CDR2 ANQGSEA. With 1 base removed from V and 4 bases from J, the gap between germline ends came to 10 bases. The CDR3 totals 13 residues. The CDR3 nucleotides read TGCAGCGTTGAAGGTCAACAGGCCTATGGCTACACCTTC. It yields the protein CSVEGQQAYGYTF. The entire variable domain, with the rest obtained from reference TRBV29-1 and TRBJ1-2, is as follows: SAVISQKPSRDICQRGTSLTIQCQVDSQVTMMFWYRQQPGQSLTLIATANQGSEATYESGFVIDKFPISRPNLTFSTLTVSNMSPEDSSIYLCSVEGQQAYGYTFGSGTRLTVV.

This clonotype was counted ten times or more. The chain uses TRBV6-5 and TRBJ2-2; D perhaps matches TRBD2 (5 bases). Trimming removed 5 bases at V and 3 bases at J, with 13 bases between. The CDR3 covers 15 residues. Germline V gives CDR1 MNHEY, CDR2 SVGAGI. CDR3 in DNA: TGTGCCAGCAGTCCCGCCCCGGGGTACACCGGGGAGCTGTTTTTT. Translating it yields CASSPAPGYTGELFF.

This clonotype is deemed large (0.1 to 1%). This chain links TRBV7-9 with TRBJ1-2; D uncertain. The length of the CDR3 is 13 residues. Germline V gives CDR1 SEHNR, CDR2 FQNEAQ (reference sequence). The V end was cut by 6 bases, the J end by 3 bases, with 11 bases between. The CDR3 DNA follows: TGTGCCAGCAGACAAGACGGGTACTATGGCTACACCTTC. Amino acid sequence: CASRQDGYYGYTF.

This clonotype ranks as medium-sized (0.01 to 0.1%). The chain has TRBV7-9 and TRBJ2-3, with D perhaps TRBD2 (5 bases). CDR3 length: 12 residues. V was shortened by 5 bases and J by 4 bases, with 7 bases between the two germline ends. Germline-derived CDR1 and CDR2 are SEHNR and FQNEAQ (reference sequence). The CDR3 bases are TGTGCCAGCAGCGGACTCCCAGATACGCAGTATTTT. Encoded protein: CASSGLPDTQYF.

This clonotype is termed medium-sized. The genes are TRBV3-1 and TRBJ2-1; the match to TRBD2 covers 11 bases. The CDR3 spans 19 residues. Trimming took 0 bases from V and 6 from J; bases not matched to a gene: 13. From germline, CDR1 is LGHDT and CDR2 YNNKEL (reference sequence). CDR3 nucleotides: TGTGCCAGCAGCCAAGAGGGTAGCGGGGGGGCCCATTCTTTCAATGAGCAGTTCTTC. As protein: CASSQEGSGGAHSFNEQFF.

This clonotype was observed at least ten times. V is TRBV24-1 and J is TRBJ2-1; 9 nucleotides line up with TRBD2. Germline CDR1 reads KGHDR; CDR2 reads SFDVKD. The trim removed 5 bases at V and 2 bases at J, leaving 3 bases unmatched. This CDR3 is built from 15 residues. The CDR3 nucleotides read TGTGCCACCAGTGGCCAGCGGGGGGCCTACAATGAGCAGTTCTTC. Translating it yields CATSGQRGAYNEQFF.

This clonotype came up a few times. The chain uses TRBV27 and TRBJ2-4; D gene uncertain. V lost 5 bases to trimming and J lost 4 bases, with 9 bases between them. Germline V gene lookup returns CDR1 MNHEY and CDR2 SMNVEV (reference sequence). The CDR3 has 13 amino acids. This CDR3 is CASSLTQKNIQYF. The CDR3 coding sequence is TGTGCCAGCAGTCTTACCCAGAAAAACATTCAGTACTTC.

This clonotype was picked up many times. The rearrangement joins TRBV12-3 or TRBV12-4 to TRBJ2-3, with D perhaps TRBD2 (7 bases). Deletions cut 3 bases from V and 5 bases from J, with 15 bases between. The CDR3 runs to 15 residues. The DNA for the CDR3 is TGTGCCAGCAGTTTGGCCGCGGGGGCGGGAGATACGCAGTATTTT. As protein: CASSLAAGAGDTQYF.